The T cell receptor beta chain described here comes from a study of shared clonotypes between healthy human individuals. Study results and caveats: Rarefaction exposed incomplete sorted-subset sequencing despite large depth. For naive CD4 cells, 4% to 5% of clonotypes were shared across a handful of donors.

Method: immunoSEQ multiplex PCR; TCRdb's copy keeps in-frame clones and lacks some. The sample yields some 2,100,000 clones, roughly 91% seen once. On this clone itself: What it binds is not known.

Naive CD8 cells comprised CD45RO-negative, CCR7-positively selected cells, excluding terminally differentiated effector memory CD45RA+ cells. The CDR3 contains 17 residues. The germline CDR1 and CDR2 sequences are MGHRA and YSYEKL. Trimming took 3 bases from V and 0 from J, leaving 17 bases between them. This receptor was identified in a man in his late teens or twenties in good health. Some clones in this sample may be carry-over from other donors' samples. Sequencing used naive CD8+ T cells from PBMCs. The V call is TRBV4-1, the J call TRBJ1-2; D may be TRBD1 (5 bases). For the CDR3, the DNA is TGCGCCAGCAGCCACTCCCCCGGGGCAGATCCTAACTATGGCTACACCTTC. Amino acid sequence: CASSHSPGADPNYGYTF.